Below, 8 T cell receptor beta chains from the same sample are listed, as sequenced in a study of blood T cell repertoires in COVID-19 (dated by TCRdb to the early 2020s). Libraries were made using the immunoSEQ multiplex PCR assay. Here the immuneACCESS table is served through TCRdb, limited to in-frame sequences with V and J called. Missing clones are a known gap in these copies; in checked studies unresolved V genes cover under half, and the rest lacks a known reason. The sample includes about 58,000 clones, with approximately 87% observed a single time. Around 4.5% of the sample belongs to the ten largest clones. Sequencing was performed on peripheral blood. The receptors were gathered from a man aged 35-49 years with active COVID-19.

CDR3: CACSSGGTGELFF. CDR3 DNA sequence: TGTGCCTGTTCTAGCGGGGGAACCGGGGAGCTGTTTTTT. The gene calls are TRBV30 and TRBJ2-2; 10 positions agree with TRBD2. Germline CDR1 is GTSNPN and CDR2 is SVGIG (reference sequence). V was pared by 6 bases and J by 5 bases, with 3 bases of the junction left unmatched. The CDR3 contains 13 residues.

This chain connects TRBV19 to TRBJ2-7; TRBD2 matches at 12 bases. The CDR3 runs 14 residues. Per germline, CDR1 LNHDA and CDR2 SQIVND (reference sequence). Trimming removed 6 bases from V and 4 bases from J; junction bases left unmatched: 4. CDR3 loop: CASSVTSGRYEQYF. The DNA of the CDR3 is TGTGCCAGTAGCGTGACTAGCGGGAGATACGAGCAGTACTTC.

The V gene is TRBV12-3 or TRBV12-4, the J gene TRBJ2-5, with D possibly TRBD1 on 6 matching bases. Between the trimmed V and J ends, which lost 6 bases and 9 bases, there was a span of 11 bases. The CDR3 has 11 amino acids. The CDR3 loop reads CASRSRGPQYF. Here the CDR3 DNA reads TGTGCCAGCAGGTCCAGGGGACCCCAGTACTTC.

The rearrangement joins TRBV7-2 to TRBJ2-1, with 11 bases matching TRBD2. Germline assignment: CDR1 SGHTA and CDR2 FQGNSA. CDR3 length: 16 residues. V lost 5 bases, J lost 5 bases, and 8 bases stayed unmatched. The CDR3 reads CASSPTPGLADNEQFF. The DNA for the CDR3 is TGTGCCAGCAGCCCCACTCCGGGACTAGCGGACAATGAGCAGTTCTTC.

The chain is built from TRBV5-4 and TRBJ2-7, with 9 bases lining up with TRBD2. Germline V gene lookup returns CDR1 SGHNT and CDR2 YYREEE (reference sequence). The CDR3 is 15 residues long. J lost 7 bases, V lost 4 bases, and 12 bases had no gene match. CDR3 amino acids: CASSPSFSGSREQYF. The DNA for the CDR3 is TGTGCCAGCAGCCCCTCGTTTAGCGGGAGTCGGGAGCAGTACTTC.

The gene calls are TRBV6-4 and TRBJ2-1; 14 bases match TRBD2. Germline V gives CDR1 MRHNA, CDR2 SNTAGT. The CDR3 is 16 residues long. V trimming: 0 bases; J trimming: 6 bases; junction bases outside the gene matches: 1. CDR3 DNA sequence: TGTGCCAGCAGTGACTCCGGGACTAGCGGGAGCAATGAGCAGTTCTTC. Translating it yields CASSDSGTSGSNEQFF.

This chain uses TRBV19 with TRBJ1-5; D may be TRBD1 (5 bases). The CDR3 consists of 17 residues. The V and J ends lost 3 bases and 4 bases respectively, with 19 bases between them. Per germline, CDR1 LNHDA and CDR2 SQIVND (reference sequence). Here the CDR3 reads CASSIWGRERKNQPQHF. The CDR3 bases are TGTGCCAGTAGTATTTGGGGGAGGGAGAGGAAAAATCAGCCCCAGCATTTT.

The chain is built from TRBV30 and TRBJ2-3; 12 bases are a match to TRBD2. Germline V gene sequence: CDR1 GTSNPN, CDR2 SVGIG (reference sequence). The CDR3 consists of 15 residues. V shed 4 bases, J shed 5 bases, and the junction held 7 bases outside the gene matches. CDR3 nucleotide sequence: TGTGCCTGGACTGGACTAGCGGGATGGGGAGATACGCAGTATTTT. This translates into CAWTGLAGWGDTQYF.